Included here is one T cell receptor (beta chain) sequence, with context. The clone's antigen remains unknown. It has no much larger one-base neighbor in the sample; base qualities were not kept. This sample is part of a study of T cells after yellow fever vaccination (dated by TCRdb to between 2018 and 2021). About the full investigation: The SMART-Seq v4 Ultra Low Input RNA kit was used to prepare libraries from fractions with low cell numbers. To follow T-cell clones before and after primary and booster YFV17D yellow fever vaccination, bulk TCR alpha and beta repertoires were sequenced over time. Two healthy male donors, one aged 18 to 30 and one aged 30 to 40 years, made up the cohort. Blood samples were taken at several timepoints before and after primary and secondary immunization, and bulk PBMC replicates and cell subsets were isolated. The investigation overall reported the following: Computational filtering was required because FACS-sorted repertoires could contain abundant contaminating clonotypes from the bulk population. Because the study included only two donors, the extent to which the findings can be generalized is limited. The secondary T-cell response was found to be weaker but faster than the primary response, with a peak reached on day 5 rather than on day 15. A small fraction of clonotypes showed up in both the CD4 and CD8 compartments, probably as a result of convergent recombination. Most clones expanded after primary vaccination were re-detected after the booster (almost 98% of CD4 and around 86% of CD8), suggesting broad memory maintenance.

The sequencer listed for this sample is Illumina NovaSeq 6000. TCR cDNA was synthesized by 5'RACE template switching, through which a universal primer site and unique molecular identifiers were introduced. Priming of cDNA synthesis was performed from both the TCR alpha and TCR beta constant segments. Library amplification involved two PCR steps, and the second step added sample barcodes and sequencing adapters. Sequencing of libraries was done on Illumina HiSeq 2500 (2x100 bp) or NovaSeq (2x150 bp). The study's own analysis went as follows. Reads were demultiplexed and collapsed into UMI consensus sequences with MIGEC, and V(D)J alignment was performed with MiXCR. Vaccine-responding clonotypes were identified with edgeR using replicate PBMC samples, with FDR below 0.01 and a log2 fold change above 5 up to day 15 being required. Each bulk clonotype received a CD4 or CD8 identity based on whether the sequenced CD4 or CD8 repertoire contained that clonotype at higher abundance. The public reads were reanalyzed by TCRdb: fastp trimming at Q25, MiXCR alignment, in-frame beta chains only. Entries are consolidated by CDR3 protein sequence, retaining the most common genes and DNA. TCRdb, not the authors, supplied the V and J calls. The sample records 250,000 to 400,000 distinct CDR3 sequences, over 4% of which are singletons. Around 25% of the sample rests with the top ten.

From the cysteine through the phenylalanine, the CDR3 covers 14 amino acids. CDR3 DNA is the only sequence kept; it has 42 bases, read in frame from the first base. Looking up the germline V gene yields CDR1 MDHEN and CDR2 SYDVKM. Compared with germline, V lacks 6 bases and J lacks 4 bases; bases without a gene match: 6. This specimen's treatment or condition label, per the study, means: live attenuated yellow fever vaccine strain. At each blood-draw timepoint, two biological replicates of bulk PBMCs were obtained. PBMCs were isolated from peripheral blood using a standard Ficoll-Paque protocol. TriZol was used to extract RNA from bulk PBMCs, from CD4 and CD8 fractions, and from dextramer-positive and dextramer-negative fractions.

The origin of this receptor is a man aged 18-30 years who received the YFV17D yellow fever vaccine. Material: PBMCs, obtained 5 days after the yellow fever booster vaccination. The V and J genes are TRBV28 and TRBJ1-3, with TRBD1 matching 7 junction bases. Read as DNA, the sequence is TGTGCCAGCAGCTCAGGGGGTGACGGAAACACCATATATTTT. Translated, it gives CASSSGGDGNTIYF.